The rows below give T cell receptor beta chains drawn from one sample of a study of blood T cell repertoires in COVID-19. The assay was immunoSEQ multiplex PCR, and TCRdb's table has in-frame clones only and misses some. This sample carries 73,000 or so clones, about 86% of them seen once, and the ten largest clones take around 5%. The sequencing input was peripheral blood. The source of these receptors is a man in his forties or fifties with active COVID-19. The CDR3 runs from the conserved cysteine through the conserved F or W. Fields, in order: D gene, J gene, CDR3 length, clone size, V gene, CDR3 protein, CDR3 DNA. The D gene is left open where the match is weak. Expanded clones get a size class; other rows say once, few or many, or leave the size out.

D: -; J: TRBJ2-3; length: 13; size: -; V: TRBV5-1; CDR3: CASSLGRADTQYF; DNA: TGCGCCAGCAGCTTGGGTCGGGCAGATACGCAGTATTTT
D: TRBD1; J: TRBJ1-5; length: 15; size: few; V: TRBV6-5; CDR3: CASRRQGGSNQPQHF; DNA: TGTGCCAGCAGGCGACAGGGTGGGAGCAATCAGCCCCAGCATTTT
D: -; J: TRBJ2-2; length: 13; size: -; V: TRBV3-1/TRBV3-2; CDR3: CASSLTFTGELFF; DNA: TGTGCCAGCAGCCTGACTTTTACCGGGGAGCTGTTTTTT
D: -; J: TRBJ2-7; length: 16; size: -; V: TRBV6-1; CDR3: CASSEALDPAAYEQYF; DNA: TGTGCCAGCAGTGAAGCGCTAGACCCGGCGGCCTACGAGCAGTACTTC
D: TRBD1; J: TRBJ1-3; length: 14; size: -; V: TRBV5-1; CDR3: CASSYTGDGNTIYF; DNA: TGCGCCAGCAGCTATACAGGGGATGGAAACACCATATATTTT
D: -; J: TRBJ2-3; length: 16; size: -; V: TRBV7-6; CDR3: CASSLVGGVITDTQYF; DNA: TGTGCCAGCAGCTTAGTAGGGGGAGTTATTACAGATACGCAGTATTTT
D: -; J: TRBJ2-3; length: 13; size: -; V: TRBV6-6; CDR3: CASSAGRSDTQYF; DNA: TGTGCCAGCAGTGCAGGGCGGTCAGATACGCAGTATTTT
D: TRBD1; J: TRBJ1-4; length: 16; size: -; V: TRBV5-1; CDR3: CASSWGTVKRDEKLFF; DNA: TGCGCCAGCAGCTGGGGGACAGTCAAACGTGATGAAAAACTGTTTTTT
D: -; J: TRBJ1-1; length: 15; size: -; V: TRBV4-2; CDR3: CASSQDGGGVTEAFF; DNA: TGTGCCAGCAGCCAAGATGGGGGGGGAGTCACTGAAGCTTTCTTT
D: TRBD2; J: TRBJ2-7; length: 15; size: -; V: TRBV4-2; CDR3: CASSRSAGDSYEQYF; DNA: TGTGCCAGCAGCCGCTCGGCGGGGGACTCCTACGAGCAGTACTTC
D: -; J: TRBJ1-4; length: 14; size: -; V: TRBV11-2; CDR3: CASSFRRVDEKLFF; DNA: TGTGCCAGCAGCTTTAGGAGGGTTGATGAAAAACTGTTTTTT
D: -; J: TRBJ2-1; length: 16; size: -; V: TRBV9; CDR3: CASSVSSDFIWNEQFF; DNA: TGTGCCAGCAGCGTCAGCTCGGACTTTATTTGGAATGAGCAGTTCTTC
D: TRBD2; J: TRBJ2-2; length: 19; size: few; V: TRBV9; CDR3: CASSEGKLAGPTRPGELFF; DNA: TGTGCCAGCAGCGAGGGGAAACTAGCGGGGCCAACCCGGCCCGGGGAGCTGTTTTTT
D: TRBD2; J: TRBJ2-2; length: 18; size: -; V: TRBV4-2; CDR3: CASSQSRGGFANTGELFF; DNA: TGTGCCAGCAGCCAAAGCCGGGGGGGTTTTGCGAACACCGGGGAGCTGTTTTTT
D: -; J: TRBJ2-3; length: 15; size: -; V: TRBV4-2; CDR3: CASSVAGASTDTQYF; DNA: TGTGCCAGCAGCGTGGCGGGGGCTAGCACAGATACGCAGTATTTT
D: -; J: TRBJ1-1; length: 13; size: -; V: TRBV6-5; CDR3: CASTKGVDTEAFF; DNA: TGTGCCAGCACCAAGGGGGTCGACACTGAAGCTTTCTTT
D: -; J: TRBJ2-2; length: 14; size: -; V: TRBV21-1; CDR3: CASSRDYPTGELFF; DNA: TGTGCCAGCAGCAGGGACTACCCTACCGGGGAGCTGTTTTTT
D: TRBD2; J: TRBJ2-3; length: 17; size: -; V: TRBV27; CDR3: CASSSLGLAETTDTQYF; DNA: TGTGCCAGCAGTTCTCTTGGGCTAGCGGAGACTACAGATACGCAGTATTTT
D: TRBD2; J: TRBJ2-3; length: 17; size: -; V: TRBV7-3; CDR3: CASSFLSSGGRTDTQYF; DNA: TGTGCCAGCAGCTTCCTGTCTAGCGGGGGGCGCACAGATACGCAGTATTTT
D: TRBD1; J: TRBJ1-6; length: 16; size: -; V: TRBV5-6; CDR3: CASSWTGAAPNSPLHF; DNA: TGTGCCAGCAGCTGGACAGGCGCCGCTCCGAATTCACCCCTCCACTTT
D: -; J: TRBJ1-1; length: 14; size: -; V: TRBV5-1; CDR3: CASSLYREHTEAFF; DNA: TGCGCCAGCAGCTTGTACAGGGAGCACACTGAAGCTTTCTTT
D: -; J: TRBJ2-6; length: 14; size: -; V: TRBV7-9; CDR3: CASSTGTGANVLTF; DNA: TGTGCCAGCAGCACAGGAACTGGGGCCAACGTCCTGACTTTC
D: TRBD1; J: TRBJ1-1; length: 13; size: -; V: TRBV5-4; CDR3: CASSWGQGTEAFF; DNA: TGTGCCAGCAGCTGGGGACAGGGAACTGAAGCTTTCTTT
D: TRBD2; J: TRBJ2-3; length: 16; size: -; V: TRBV7-3; CDR3: CASSSPLAGSTDTQYF; DNA: TGTGCCAGCAGCTCCCCACTAGCGGGAAGCACAGATACGCAGTATTTT
D: TRBD2; J: TRBJ2-1; length: 13; size: few; V: TRBV30; CDR3: CAWSGLADNEQFF; DNA: TGTGCCTGGTCGGGGCTAGCGGACAATGAGCAGTTCTTC